This is a list of T cell receptor beta chains from one sample in a study of blood T cell repertoires in COVID-19. The data were produced by immunoSEQ multiplex PCR, yet TCRdb's version contains in-frame clones alone and is incomplete. The profile shows around 320,000 clones, 88% of them singletons. The sequencing sample was made of peripheral blood. These receptors all stem from a woman younger than 45 who had recovered from COVID-19. CDR3s include the opening cysteine and the closing phenylalanine or tryptophan. Each record gives: J gene, D gene, V gene, CDR3 protein. D genes are given only for firm matches.

TRBJ2-2 TRBD1 TRBV18 CASSPTGAGELFF
TRBJ2-7 NA TRBV5-1 CASSLVGGTVSYEQYF
TRBJ2-2 NA TRBV12-3/TRBV12-4 CASSFSPGELFF
TRBJ1-1 NA TRBV7-2 CASSLRGNIEPFF
TRBJ2-3 NA TRBV5-5 CASSFQGSTDTQYF
TRBJ1-2 NA TRBV7-8 CASSLGGSGYGYTF
TRBJ2-3 NA TRBV18 CASSIGQTTDTQYF
TRBJ2-5 NA TRBV7-8 CASSLEIRGETQYF
TRBJ1-3 NA TRBV7-2 CASSLDQGSGNTIYF
TRBJ1-1 NA TRBV30 CASGYTEAFF
TRBJ1-4 TRBD1 TRBV4-3 CASSHDAGTGLRSRKLFF
TRBJ2-7 NA TRBV11-3 CASKLSRGAVEQYF
TRBJ1-6 NA TRBV19 CASSIAAGTNSPLHF